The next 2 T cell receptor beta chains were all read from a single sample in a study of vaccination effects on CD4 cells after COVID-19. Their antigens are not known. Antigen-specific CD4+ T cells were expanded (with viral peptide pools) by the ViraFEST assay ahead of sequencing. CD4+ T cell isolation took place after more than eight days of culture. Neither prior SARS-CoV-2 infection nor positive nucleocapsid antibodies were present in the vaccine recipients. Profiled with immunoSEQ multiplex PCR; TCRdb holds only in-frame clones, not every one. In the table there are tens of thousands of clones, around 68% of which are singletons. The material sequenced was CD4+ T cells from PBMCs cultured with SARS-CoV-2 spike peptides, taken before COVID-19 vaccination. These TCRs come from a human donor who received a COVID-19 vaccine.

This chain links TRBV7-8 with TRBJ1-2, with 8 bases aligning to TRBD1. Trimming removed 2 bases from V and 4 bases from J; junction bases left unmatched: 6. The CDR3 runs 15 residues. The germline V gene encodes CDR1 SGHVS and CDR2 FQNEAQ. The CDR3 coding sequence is TGTGCCAGCAGCTTAATCTACAGGGGGAGCTATGGCTACACCTTC. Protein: CASSLIYRGSYGYTF.

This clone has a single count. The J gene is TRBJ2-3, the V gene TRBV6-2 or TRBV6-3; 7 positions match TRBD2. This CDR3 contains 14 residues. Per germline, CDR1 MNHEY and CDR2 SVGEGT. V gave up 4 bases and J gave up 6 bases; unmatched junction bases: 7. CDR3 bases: TGTGCCAGCAGTTCCTCCGGGACTACCGATACGCAGTATTTT. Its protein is CASSSSGTTDTQYF.